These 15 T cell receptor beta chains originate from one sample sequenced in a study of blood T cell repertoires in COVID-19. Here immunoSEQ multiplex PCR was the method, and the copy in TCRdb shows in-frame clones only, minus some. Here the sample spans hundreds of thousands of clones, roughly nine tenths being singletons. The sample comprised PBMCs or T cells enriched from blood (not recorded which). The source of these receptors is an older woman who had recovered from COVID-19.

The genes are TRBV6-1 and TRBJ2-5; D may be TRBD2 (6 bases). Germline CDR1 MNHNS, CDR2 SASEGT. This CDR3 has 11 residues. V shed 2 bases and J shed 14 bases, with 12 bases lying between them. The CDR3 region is CASSERGDRYF. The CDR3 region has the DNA TGTGCCAGCAGTGAACGCGGGGACCGATACTTC.

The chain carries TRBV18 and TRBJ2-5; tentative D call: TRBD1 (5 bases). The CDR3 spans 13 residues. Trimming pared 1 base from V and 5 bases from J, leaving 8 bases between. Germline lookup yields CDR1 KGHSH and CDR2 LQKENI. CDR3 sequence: CASSPQGSETQYF. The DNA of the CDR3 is TGTGCCAGCTCACCACAGGGGTCGGAGACCCAGTACTTC.

The CDR3 sequence: CASSVGRSYGYTF. The CDR3 DNA follows: TGTGCCAGCAGCGTAGGGCGGAGCTATGGCTACACCTTC. The rearrangement links TRBV9 to TRBJ1-2, with D unclear. Germline V lookup: CDR1 SGDLS, CDR2 YYNGEE. V dropped 0 bases and J dropped 4 bases, with 7 bases sitting between them. This CDR3 comprises 13 residues.

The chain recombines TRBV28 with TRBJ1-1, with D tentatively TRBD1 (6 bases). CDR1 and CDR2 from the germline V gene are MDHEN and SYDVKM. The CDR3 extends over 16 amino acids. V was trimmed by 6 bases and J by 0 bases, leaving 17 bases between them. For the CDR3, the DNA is TGTGCCAGCAGGAGTTCAGGGGCGGGTATGAACACTGAAGCTTTCTTT. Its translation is CASRSSGAGMNTEAFF. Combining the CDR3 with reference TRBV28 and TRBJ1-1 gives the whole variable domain DVKVTQSSRYLVKRTGEKVFLECVQDMDHENMFWYRQDPGLGLRLIYFSYDVKMKEKGDIPEGYSVSREKKERFSLILESASTNQTSMYLCASRSSGAGMNTEAFFGQGTRLTVV.

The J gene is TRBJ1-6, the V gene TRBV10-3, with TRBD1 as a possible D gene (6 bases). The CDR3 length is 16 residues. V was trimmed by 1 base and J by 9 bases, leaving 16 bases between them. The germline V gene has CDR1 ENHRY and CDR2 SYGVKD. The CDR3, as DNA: TGTGCCATCAGTGAGTGGGGACCAGACAGGAGTTCACCCCTCCACTTT. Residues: CAISEWGPDRSSPLHF.

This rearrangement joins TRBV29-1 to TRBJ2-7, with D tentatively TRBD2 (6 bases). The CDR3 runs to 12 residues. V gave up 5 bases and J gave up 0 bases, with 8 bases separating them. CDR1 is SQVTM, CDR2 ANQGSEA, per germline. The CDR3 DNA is TGCAGCGTTTGGGAGGACTCCTACGAGCAGTACTTC. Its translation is CSVWEDSYEQYF.

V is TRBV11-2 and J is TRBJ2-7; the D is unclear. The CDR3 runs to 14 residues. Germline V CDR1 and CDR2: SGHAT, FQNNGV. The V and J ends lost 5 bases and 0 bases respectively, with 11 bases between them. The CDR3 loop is CASSRAPGSYEQYV. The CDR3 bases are TGTGCCAGCAGCCGAGCCCCGGGCTCCTACGAGCAGTACGTC.

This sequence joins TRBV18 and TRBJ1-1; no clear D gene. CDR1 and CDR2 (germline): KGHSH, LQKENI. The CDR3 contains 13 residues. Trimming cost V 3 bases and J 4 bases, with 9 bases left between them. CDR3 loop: CASSPFEGTEAFF. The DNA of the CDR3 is TGTGCCAGCTCACCGTTTGAGGGCACTGAAGCTTTCTTT.

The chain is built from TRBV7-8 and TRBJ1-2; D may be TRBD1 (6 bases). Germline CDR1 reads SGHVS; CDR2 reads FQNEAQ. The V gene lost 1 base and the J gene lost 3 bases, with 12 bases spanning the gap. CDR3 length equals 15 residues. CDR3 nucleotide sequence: TGTGCCAGCAGCTTAGGGGGGGGGCCTTACTATGGCTACACCTTC. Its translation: CASSLGGGPYYGYTF.

The CDR3 region is CASSLGGNIQYF. The CDR3 bases are TGTGCCAGCAGCCTAGGGGGAAACATTCAGTACTTC. This rearrangement joins TRBV3-1 (or the pseudogene TRBV3-2) to TRBJ2-4; D perhaps matches TRBD1 (6 bases). V was trimmed by 4 bases and J by 6 bases, leaving 7 bases between them. Germline CDR1 is LGHDT and CDR2 is YNNKEL (reference sequence). This CDR3 has 12 residues.

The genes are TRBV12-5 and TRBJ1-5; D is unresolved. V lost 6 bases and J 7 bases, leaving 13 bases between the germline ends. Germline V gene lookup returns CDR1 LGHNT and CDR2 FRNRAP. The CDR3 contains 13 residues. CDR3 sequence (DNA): TGTGCTAGTGGCCTGGGAGGGTGGCAGCCCCAGCATTTT. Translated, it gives CASGLGGWQPQHF.

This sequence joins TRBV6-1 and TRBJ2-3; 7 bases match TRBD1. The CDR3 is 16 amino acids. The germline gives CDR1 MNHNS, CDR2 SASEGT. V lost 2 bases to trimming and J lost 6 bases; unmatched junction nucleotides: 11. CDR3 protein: CASSEYSPLQGDTQYF. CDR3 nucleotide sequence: TGTGCCAGCAGTGAATACTCCCCGCTACAGGGGGATACGCAGTATTTT.

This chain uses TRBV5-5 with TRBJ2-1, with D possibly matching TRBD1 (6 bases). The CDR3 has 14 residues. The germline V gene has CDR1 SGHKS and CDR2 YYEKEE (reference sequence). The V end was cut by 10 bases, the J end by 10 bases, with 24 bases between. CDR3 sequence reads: CAGAGGRGEREQFF. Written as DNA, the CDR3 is TGTGCCGGAGCTGGGGGCAGGGGAGAAAGGGAGCAGTTCTTC.

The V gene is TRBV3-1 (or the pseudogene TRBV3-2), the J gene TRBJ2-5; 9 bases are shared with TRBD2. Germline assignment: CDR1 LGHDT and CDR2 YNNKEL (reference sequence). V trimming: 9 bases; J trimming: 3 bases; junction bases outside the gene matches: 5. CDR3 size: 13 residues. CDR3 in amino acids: CASQAGGKETQYF. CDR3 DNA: TGTGCCAGTCAAGCGGGGGGAAAAGAGACCCAGTACTTC.

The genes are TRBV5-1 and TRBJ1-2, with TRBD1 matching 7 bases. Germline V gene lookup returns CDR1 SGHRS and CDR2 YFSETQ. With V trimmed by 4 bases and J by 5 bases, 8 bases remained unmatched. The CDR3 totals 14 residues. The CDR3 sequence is CASSLDRMEYGYTF. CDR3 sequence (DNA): TGCGCCAGCAGCCTGGACAGGATGGAGTATGGCTACACCTTC.